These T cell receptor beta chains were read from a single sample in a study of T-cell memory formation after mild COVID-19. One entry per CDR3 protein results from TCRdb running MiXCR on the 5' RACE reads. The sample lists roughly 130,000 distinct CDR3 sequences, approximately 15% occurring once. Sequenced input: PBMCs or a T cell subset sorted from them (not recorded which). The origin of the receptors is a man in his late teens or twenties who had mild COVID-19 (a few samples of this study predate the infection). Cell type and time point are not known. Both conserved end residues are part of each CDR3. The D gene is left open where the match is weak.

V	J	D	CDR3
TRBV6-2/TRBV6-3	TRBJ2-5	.	CAISPHRVQETQYF
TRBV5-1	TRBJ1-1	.	CASSLALGQLNTEAFF
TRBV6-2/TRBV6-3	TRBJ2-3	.	CASNPWGGPDTQYF
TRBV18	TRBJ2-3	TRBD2	CASSPQRGFTDTQYF
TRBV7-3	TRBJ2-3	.	CASSLRQGMDTQYF
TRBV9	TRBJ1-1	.	CASSGDGGGITEAFF
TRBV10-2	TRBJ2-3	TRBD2	CASSEPSGGTDTQYF
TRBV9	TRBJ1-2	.	CASSPYLGAGHGYTF
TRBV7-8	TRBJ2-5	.	CASSPGRGYGGETQYF
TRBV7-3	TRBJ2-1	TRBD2	CASSLLGLAGDGSYNEQFF
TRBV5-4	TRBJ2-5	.	CASSPGRDETQYF
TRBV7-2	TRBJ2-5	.	CASSGTGGAKTQYF
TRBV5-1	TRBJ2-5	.	CASSFRGRGETQYF
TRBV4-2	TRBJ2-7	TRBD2	CASTSGGSVREQYF
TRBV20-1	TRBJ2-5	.	CSARPGQETQYF
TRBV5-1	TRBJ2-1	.	CASSYARDSKNNEQFF
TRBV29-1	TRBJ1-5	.	CSSGGYQPQHF
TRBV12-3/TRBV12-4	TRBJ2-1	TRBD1	CASSRRTGGLPNEQFF
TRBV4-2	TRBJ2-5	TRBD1	CASSHFAGTGNQETQYF
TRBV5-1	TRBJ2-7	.	CASSFRTNSYEQYF
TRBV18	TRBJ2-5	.	CANSPPSGWQETQYF
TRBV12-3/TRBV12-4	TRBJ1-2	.	CASSFKGGRSGLLMNYGYTF
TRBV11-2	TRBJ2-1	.	CASSPMETSSYNEQFF
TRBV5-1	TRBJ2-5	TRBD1	CASSQQTGGETQYF
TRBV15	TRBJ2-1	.	CATGIGANEQFF
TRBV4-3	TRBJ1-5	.	CASSQGHGTDGQPQHF
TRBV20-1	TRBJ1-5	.	CSAREITRDNQPQHF
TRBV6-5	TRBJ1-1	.	CASSYRSQGNTEAFF
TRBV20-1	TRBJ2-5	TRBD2	CSGTRLAGGRKETQYF
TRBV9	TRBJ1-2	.	CASSVNPAGSYGYTF
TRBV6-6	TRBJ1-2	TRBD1	CASRTGDNNYGYTF
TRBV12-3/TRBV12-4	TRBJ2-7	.	CASSFGPAGLGYEQYF
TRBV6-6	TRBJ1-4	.	CASSDPRGPTNEKLFF
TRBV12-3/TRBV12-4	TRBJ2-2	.	CASSFGRTGELFF
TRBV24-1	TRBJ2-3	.	CATSAYRVADTQYF
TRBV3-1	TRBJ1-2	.	CASSQGSVYGYTF
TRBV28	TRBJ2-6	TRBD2	CASSLSGDPSGANVLTF
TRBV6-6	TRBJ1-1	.	CASSYSWRATEAFF
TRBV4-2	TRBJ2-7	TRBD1	CASSPWGTGWNEQYF
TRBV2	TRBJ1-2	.	CASSGGQSSYGYTF
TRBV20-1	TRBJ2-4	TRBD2	CSARDFRTSGMANIQYF
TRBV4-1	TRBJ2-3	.	CASSQGLAFTDTQYF
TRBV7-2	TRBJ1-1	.	CASSLGSGMNTEAFF
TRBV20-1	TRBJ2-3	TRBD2	CSALRLAEVFKSDTQYF
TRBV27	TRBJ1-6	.	CASSLIGTGNSPLHF
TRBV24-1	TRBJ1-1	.	CATSEHRNTEAFF
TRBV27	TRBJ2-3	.	CASSSYAWRAGVSDTQYF
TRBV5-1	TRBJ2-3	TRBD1	CASSPGQLSTDTQYF
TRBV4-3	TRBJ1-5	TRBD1	CASSQGTGGPYSNQPQHF
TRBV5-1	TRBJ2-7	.	CASSLRGYDEQYF
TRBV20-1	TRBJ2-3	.	CSARVPGPDTQYF
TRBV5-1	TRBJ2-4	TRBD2	CASSLLAGDGNIQYF
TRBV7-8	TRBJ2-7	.	CASSLRGRAEQYF
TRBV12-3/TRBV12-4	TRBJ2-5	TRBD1	CASSRGRVETQYF
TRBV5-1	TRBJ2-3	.	CASSLSGEYTDTQYF
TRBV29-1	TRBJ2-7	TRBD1	CSAKDRGPTYEQYF
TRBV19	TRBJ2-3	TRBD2	CASSIQAGPTDTQYF
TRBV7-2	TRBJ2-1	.	CASSLVSNSYNEQFF
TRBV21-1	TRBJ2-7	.	CASSKSGGPEEQYF
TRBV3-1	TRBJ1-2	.	CASSQALGAQGHGYTF